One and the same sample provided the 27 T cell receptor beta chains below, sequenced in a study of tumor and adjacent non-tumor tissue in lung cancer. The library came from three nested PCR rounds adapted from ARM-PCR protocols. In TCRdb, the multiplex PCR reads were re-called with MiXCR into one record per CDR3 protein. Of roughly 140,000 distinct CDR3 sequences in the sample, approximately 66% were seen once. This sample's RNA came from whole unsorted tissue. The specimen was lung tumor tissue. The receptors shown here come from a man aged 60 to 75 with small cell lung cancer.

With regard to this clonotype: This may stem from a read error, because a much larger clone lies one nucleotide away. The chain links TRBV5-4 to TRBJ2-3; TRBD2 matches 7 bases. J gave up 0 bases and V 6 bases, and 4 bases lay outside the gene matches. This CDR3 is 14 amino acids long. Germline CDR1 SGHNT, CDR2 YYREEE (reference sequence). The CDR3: CASTDSGSTDTQYF. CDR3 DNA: TGTGCCAGCACCGATAGCGGGAGCACAGATACGCAGTATTTT. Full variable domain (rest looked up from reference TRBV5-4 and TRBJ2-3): ETGVTQSPTHLIKTRGQQVTLRCSSQSGHNTVSWYQQALGQGPQFIFQYYREEENGRGNFPPRFSGLQFPNYSSELNVNALELDDSALYLCASTDSGSTDTQYFGPGTRLTVL.

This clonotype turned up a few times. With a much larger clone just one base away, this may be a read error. The CDR3 protein is CASSEDRWGTGTQYF. DNA for the CDR3: TGCGCCAGCAGCGAAGACAGGTGGGGCACAGGTACGCAGTATTTT. The rearrangement joins TRBV4-1 to TRBJ2-3, with a possible D match to TRBD1 (6 bases). The CDR3 has 15 amino acids. The germline gives CDR1 MGHRA, CDR2 YSYEKL.

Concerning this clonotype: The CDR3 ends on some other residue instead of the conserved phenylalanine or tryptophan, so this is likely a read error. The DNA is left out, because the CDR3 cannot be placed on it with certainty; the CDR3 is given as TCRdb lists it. The CDR3 sequence is CASRLAGATGELSL. This chain uses TRBV11-2 with TRBJ2-2; whether TRBD2, the table's D call, matches the DNA was not checked. The CDR3 is 14 residues long, ends included. CDR1 is SGHAT, CDR2 FQNNGV, per germline.

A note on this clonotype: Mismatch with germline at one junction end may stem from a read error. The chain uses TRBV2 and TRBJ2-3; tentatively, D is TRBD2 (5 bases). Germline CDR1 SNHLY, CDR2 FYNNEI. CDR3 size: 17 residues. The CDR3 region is CASSGWAFGSRADTQYF. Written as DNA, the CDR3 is TGTGCTAGCAGTGGTTGGGCCTTCGGTTCGAGGGCAGATACGCAGTATTTT.

DNA for the CDR3: TGCAGCGTTAAAACAGGGTTGGGGTCTCATCAGCCCCAGCATTTT. The encoded protein is CSVKTGLGSHQPQHF. The rearrangement uses TRBV29-1 and TRBJ1-5; possibly TRBD1 for D (6 bases). The CDR3 runs to 15 residues. Germline CDR1 is SQVTM and CDR2 is ANQGSEA. Trimming took off 5 bases at V and 5 bases at J, with 19 bases between the two ends. The full variable domain, rest sourced from reference TRBV29-1 and TRBJ1-5, is SAVISQKPSRDICQRGTSLTIQCQVDSQVTMMFWYRQQPGQSLTLIATANQGSEATYESGFVIDKFPISRPNLTFSTLTVSNMSPEDSSIYLCSVKTGLGSHQPQHFGDGTRLSIL.

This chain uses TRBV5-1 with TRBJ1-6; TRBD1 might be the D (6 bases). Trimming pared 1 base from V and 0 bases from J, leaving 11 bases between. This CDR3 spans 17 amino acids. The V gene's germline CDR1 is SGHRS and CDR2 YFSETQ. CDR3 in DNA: TGCGCCAGCAGCTTGACGGGGGGCATCTCCTATAATTCACCCCTCCACTTT. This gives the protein CASSLTGGISYNSPLHF.

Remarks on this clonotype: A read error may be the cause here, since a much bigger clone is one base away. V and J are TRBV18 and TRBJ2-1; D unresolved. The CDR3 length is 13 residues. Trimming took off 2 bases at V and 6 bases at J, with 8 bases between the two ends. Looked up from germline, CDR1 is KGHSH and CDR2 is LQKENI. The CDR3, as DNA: TGTGCCAGCTCACCAGGAAGAGGCAATGAGCAGTTCTTC. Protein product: CASSPGRGNEQFF.

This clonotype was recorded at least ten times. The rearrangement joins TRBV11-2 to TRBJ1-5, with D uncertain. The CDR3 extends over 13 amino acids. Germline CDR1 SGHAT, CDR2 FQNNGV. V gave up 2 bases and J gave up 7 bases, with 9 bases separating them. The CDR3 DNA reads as TGTGCCAGCAGCTTAACGGAAAGGCAGCCCCAGCATTTT. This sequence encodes CASSLTERQPQHF. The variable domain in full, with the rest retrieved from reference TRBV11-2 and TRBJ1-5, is EAGVAQSPRYKIIEKRQSVAFWCNPISGHATLYWYQQILGQGPKLLIQFQNNGVVDDSQLPKDRFSAERLKGVDSTLKIQPAKLEDSAVYLCASSLTERQPQHFGDGTRLSIL.

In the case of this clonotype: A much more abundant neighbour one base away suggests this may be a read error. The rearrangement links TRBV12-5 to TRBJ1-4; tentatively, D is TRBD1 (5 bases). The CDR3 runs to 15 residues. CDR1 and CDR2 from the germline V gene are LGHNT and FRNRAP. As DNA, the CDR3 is TGTGCTAGTGGTTCGACGTGGGGGTCGGCTGAAGAACTGTTTTTT. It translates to CASGSTWGSAEELFF.

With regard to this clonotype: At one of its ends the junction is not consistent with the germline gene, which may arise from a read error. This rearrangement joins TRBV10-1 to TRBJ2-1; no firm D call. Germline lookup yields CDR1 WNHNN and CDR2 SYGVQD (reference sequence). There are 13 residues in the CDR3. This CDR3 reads CASSESEYNEHFF. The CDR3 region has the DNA TGCGCCAGCAGTGAATCCGAGTACAATGAGCACTTCTTC.

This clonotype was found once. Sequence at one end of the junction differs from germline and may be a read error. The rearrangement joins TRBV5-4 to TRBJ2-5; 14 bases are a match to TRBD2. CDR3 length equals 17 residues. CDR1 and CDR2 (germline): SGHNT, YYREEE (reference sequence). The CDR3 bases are TGTGCCAGCAGTTTGGGGCGACTAGCGGGAGGGGGGGAGACCCAGTACTTC. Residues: CASSLGRLAGGGETQYF.

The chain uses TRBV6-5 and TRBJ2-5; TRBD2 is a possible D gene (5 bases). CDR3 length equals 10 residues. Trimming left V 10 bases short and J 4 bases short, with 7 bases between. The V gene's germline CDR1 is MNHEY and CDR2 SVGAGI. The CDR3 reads CATRAETQYF. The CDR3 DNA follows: TGTGCCACGAGGGCAGAGACCCAGTACTTC.

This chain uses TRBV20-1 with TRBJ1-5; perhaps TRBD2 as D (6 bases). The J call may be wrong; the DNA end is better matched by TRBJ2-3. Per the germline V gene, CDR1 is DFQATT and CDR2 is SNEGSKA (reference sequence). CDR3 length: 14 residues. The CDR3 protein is CIAARGTQDQPQYF. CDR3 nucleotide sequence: TGCATAGCCGCACGGGGGACCCAGGATCAGCCCCAGTATTTT.

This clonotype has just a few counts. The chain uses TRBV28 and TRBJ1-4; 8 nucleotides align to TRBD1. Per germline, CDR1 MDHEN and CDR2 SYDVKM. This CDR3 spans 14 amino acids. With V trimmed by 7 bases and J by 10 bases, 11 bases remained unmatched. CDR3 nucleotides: TGTGCCAGCACCCGAGACAGGGGAGGGGGAAAACTGTTTTTT. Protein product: CASTRDRGGGKLFF.

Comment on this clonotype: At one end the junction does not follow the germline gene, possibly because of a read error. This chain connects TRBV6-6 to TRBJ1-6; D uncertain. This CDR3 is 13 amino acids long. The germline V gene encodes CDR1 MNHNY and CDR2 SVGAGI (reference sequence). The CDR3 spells CASRRQGNSPLHF. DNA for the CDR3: TGTGCCAGCAGGAGACAAGGCAATTCACCCCTCCATTTT.

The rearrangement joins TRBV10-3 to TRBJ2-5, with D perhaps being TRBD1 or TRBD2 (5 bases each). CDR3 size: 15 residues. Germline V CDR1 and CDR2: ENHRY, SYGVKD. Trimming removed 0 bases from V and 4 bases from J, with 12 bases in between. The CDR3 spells CAISESRAGSETQYF. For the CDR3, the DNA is TGTGCCATCAGTGAGTCGAGGGCAGGGTCAGAGACCCAGTACTTC.

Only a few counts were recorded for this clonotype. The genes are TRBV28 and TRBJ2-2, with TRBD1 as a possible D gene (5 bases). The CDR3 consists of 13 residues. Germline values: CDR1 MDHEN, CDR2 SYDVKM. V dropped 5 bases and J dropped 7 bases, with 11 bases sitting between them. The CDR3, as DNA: TGTGCCAGCAGTCAGTGGGGCGGCGGGGAGCTGTTTTTT. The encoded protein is CASSQWGGGELFF.

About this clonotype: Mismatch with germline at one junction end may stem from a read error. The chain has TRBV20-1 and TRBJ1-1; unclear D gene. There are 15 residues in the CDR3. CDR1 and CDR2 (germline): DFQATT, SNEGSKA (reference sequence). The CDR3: CTARDGFKGLPETFF. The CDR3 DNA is TGCACTGCTAGAGATGGCTTCAAAGGCTTACCTGAAACTTTCTTT.

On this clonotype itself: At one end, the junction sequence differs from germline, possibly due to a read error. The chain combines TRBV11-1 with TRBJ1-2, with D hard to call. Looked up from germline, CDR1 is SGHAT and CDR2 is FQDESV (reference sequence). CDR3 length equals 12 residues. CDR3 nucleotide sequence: TGTGCCAGTCTCGGAGCTAGTTATGGTTACATCTTC. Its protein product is CASLGASYGYIF.

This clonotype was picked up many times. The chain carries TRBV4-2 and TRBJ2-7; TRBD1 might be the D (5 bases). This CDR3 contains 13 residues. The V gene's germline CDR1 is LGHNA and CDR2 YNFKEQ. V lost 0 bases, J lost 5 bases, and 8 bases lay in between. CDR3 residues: CASSQDQGNEQYF. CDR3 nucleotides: TGTGCCAGCAGCCAAGATCAGGGCAACGAGCAGTACTTC.

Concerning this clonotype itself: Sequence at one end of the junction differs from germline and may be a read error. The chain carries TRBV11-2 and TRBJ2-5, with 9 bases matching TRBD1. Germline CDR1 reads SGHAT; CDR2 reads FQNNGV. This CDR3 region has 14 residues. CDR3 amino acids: CGSSSRTGVETHYF. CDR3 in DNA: TGTGGCAGCAGCTCAAGGACAGGGGTTGAGACCCATTACTTC. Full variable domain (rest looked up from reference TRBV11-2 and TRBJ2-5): EAGVAQSPRYKIIEKRQSVAFWCNPISGHATLYWYQQILGQGPKLLIQFQNNGVVDDSQLPKDRFSAERLKGVDSTLKIQPAKLEDSAVYLCGSSSRTGVETHYFGPGTRLLVL.

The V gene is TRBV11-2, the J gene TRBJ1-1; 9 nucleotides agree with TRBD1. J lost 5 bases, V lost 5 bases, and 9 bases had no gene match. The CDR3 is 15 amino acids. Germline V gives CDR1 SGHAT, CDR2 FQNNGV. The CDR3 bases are TGTGCCAGCAGCCAAGAACAGGGGGCCCGAACTGAAGCTTTCTTT. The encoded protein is CASSQEQGARTEAFF.

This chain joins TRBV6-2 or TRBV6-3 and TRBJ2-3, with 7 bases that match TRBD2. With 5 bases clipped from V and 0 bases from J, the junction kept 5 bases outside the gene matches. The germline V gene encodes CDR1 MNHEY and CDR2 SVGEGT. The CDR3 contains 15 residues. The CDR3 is CASSPVRGSTDTQYF. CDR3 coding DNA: TGTGCCAGCAGTCCAGTGCGGGGGAGCACAGATACGCAGTATTTT.

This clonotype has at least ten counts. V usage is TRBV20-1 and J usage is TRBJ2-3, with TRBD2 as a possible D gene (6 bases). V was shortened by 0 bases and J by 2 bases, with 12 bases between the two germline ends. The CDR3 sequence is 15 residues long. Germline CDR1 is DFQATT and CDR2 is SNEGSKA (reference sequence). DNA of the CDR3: TGCAGTGCTAGAGATGGGGGAGGCTTCACAGATACGCAGTATTTT. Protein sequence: CSARDGGGFTDTQYF.

The CDR3 DNA follows: TGTGCCACCAGTGATTTTTCCCGGGAGGGAACAGAGACCCAGTACTTC. It encodes CATSDFSREGTETQYF. V is TRBV24-1 and J is TRBJ2-5; TRBD2 matches at 8 bases. After removal of 1 base from V and 4 bases from J, the junction contained 7 bases not matched to a gene. CDR3 size: 16 residues. Germline V gene sequence: CDR1 KGHDR, CDR2 SFDVKD.

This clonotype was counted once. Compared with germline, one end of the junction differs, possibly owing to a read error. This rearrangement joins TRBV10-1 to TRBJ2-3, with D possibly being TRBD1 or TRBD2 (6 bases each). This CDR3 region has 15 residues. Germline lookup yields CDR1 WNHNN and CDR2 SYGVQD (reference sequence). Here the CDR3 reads CASSESGGGSDAQYF. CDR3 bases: TGCGCCAGCAGTGAGTCAGGAGGGGGATCAGATGCGCAGTATTTT.

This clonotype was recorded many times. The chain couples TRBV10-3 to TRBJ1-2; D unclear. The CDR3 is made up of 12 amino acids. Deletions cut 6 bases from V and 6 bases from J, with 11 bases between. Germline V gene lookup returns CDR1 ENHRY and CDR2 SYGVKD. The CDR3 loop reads CAISGFVDGYTF. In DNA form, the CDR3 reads TGTGCCATCAGCGGGTTTGTAGATGGCTACACCTTC.